This T cell receptor beta chain originates from a study of CD4 T cells in relation to SARS-CoV-2 and coronaviruses. On the study more broadly: ViraFEST: approximately 10-day antigen culture of PBMCs, then TCR beta CDR3 sequencing. Controls used an HIV-1 Nef peptide pool or no peptide. Study-wide findings and caveats: This crossreactivity analysis covered spike protein alone, no other viral proteins.

Germline V gives CDR1 LGHNA, CDR2 YNFKEQ. Trimming pared 3 bases from V and 0 bases from J, leaving 12 bases between. The CDR3 covers 15 residues. A single count supports this clone. Its antigen is unknown. CD4+ T cells from unexposed donors were obtained before the COVID-19 pandemic (2011-2018). CD4+ T cells were isolated from the cells after 10 days of culture. Generated by immunoSEQ multiplex PCR, the TCRdb table keeps only in-frame clones and is missing some. The repertoire has about 18,000 clones, approximately 80% of them found once; the top ten carry 25% to 30%. The chain uses TRBV4-2 and TRBJ2-7, with a weak D call TRBD2 (7 bases). The sequence was obtained from a human donor in good health. Sequencing was performed on CD4+ T cells from PBMCs, cultured in vitro. The CDR3 loop is CASSQLGGASYEQYF. DNA for the CDR3: TGTGCCAGCAGCCAGTTGGGGGGGGCCTCCTACGAGCAGTACTTC.